The clone carrying this T cell receptor beta chain has just a few counts. Germline assignment: CDR1 LGHDT and CDR2 YNNKEL (reference sequence). After removal of 1 base from V and 1 base from J, the junction contained 2 bases not matched to a gene. The CDR3 length is 15 residues. This entry belongs to a study of blood T cells in healthy people across ages. Next came a second PCR, run for about 6 to 12 cycles, which used a sample-barcoded 5' primer along with a J-beta primer mix. TCRdb independently ran MiXCR on the 5' RACE reads; one entry per CDR3 protein. The repertoire has roughly 790,000 distinct CDR3 sequences, about 42% of them found once; the top ten carry about 20%.

Sequenced: blood. This receptor was obtained from a woman between 55 and 75 years old in good health. This sequence joins TRBV3-1 and TRBJ2-5; TRBD2 matches 8 bases. The CDR3 DNA is TGTGCCAGCAGCCAAGGCAGCGGGGGCCAAGAGACCCAGTACTTC. Amino acid sequence: CASSQGSGGQETQYF.